Described below is a single T cell receptor beta chain sequence and its context. V lost 3 bases, J lost 8 bases, and 11 bases lay in between. Germline V gene lookup returns CDR1 MNHNS and CDR2 SASEGT. This CDR3 comprises 14 residues. The data belong to a study of T cells in tumors after PD-1 blockade. Assay: immunoSEQ multiplex PCR; the TCRdb copy retains only in-frame clones and omits some. The top ten hold 4% to 5% of the sample, which has some 43,000 clones, about 85% seen once. The rearrangement links TRBV6-1 to TRBJ1-6; D is unresolved. The clonotype was recovered from a human donor with basal cell carcinoma. The input for sequencing was PBMCs, taken before anti-PD-1 treatment. This chain's CDR3 is CASSDSGYYSPLHF. DNA for the CDR3: TGTGCCAGCAGTGATAGCGGGTATTATTCACCCCTCCACTTT.